This TCR beta chain was sequenced during a study of control samples from healthy donors and cancer patients. The germline V gene has CDR1 KGHDR and CDR2 SFDVKD. V lost 6 bases, J lost 5 bases, and 7 bases lay in between. The CDR3 runs to 12 residues. The assay was immunoSEQ multiplex PCR, and TCRdb's table has in-frame clones only and misses some. The sample has some 130,000 clones, 92% seen once; the top ten hold over 2%. The chain uses TRBV24-1 and TRBJ1-5; the D is unclear. This sequence originates from a woman between 50 and 59 years old in good health. The material sequenced was blood. The CDR3, as DNA: TGTGCCACCAGTTCCCCAGATCAGCCCCAGCATTTT. Amino acid sequence: CATSSPDQPQHF.